These 16 T cell receptor beta chains came from one sample sequenced in a study of tumor-infiltrating lymphocytes in primary liver carcinoma. Co-extracted RNA and DNA came from around 18-30 mg of unsorted bulk tissue. Priming with a constant-region primer yielded TCR beta cDNA from 400 to 550 ng total RNA. Researchers made the TCR beta libraries by running three nested multiplex PCR rounds with slightly modified ARM-PCR. Forward primers for TRBV1-TRBV30 and a C-beta reverse primer served the first two PCR rounds, at around 9 cycles each. TCRdb independently ran MiXCR on the multiplex PCR reads; one entry per CDR3 protein. This table has about 120,000 distinct CDR3 sequences, approximately 68% appearing once. Sequenced input: tumor-adjacent normal liver tissue. Every receptor here comes from a woman in her sixties with primary liver carcinoma and hepatitis B virus infection.

With respect to this clonotype: The junction does not match germline at one end; this may be a read error. V and J are TRBV5-4 and TRBJ2-5, with D possibly TRBD2 on 5 matching bases. The germline V gene encodes CDR1 SGHNT and CDR2 YYREEE (reference sequence). This CDR3 is built from 16 residues. In DNA form, the CDR3 reads TGTACCAGAAGTCGTAGTGGACTGTCCGTTCAAGAGACCCAGTACTTC. Its protein is CTRSRSGLSVQETQYF.

As regards this clonotype: An end of the junction differs from the germline gene, which may be a read error. V gene TRBV29-1 combines with J gene TRBJ2-1; a possible D gene is TRBD2 (6 bases). This CDR3 contains 17 residues. Germline CDR1 is SQVTM and CDR2 is ANQGSEA. The CDR3 DNA reads as TGCAGCATTGAAGGGGTCGGCGGGGAGAGTTCCTACAGTGAGCAGTTCTTC. Protein product: CSIEGVGGESSYSEQFF.

This clonotype was seen only once. Compared with germline, one end of the junction differs, possibly owing to a read error. This chain uses TRBV5-6 with TRBJ1-6, with D hard to call. Germline lookup yields CDR1 SGHDT and CDR2 YYEEEE. The CDR3 contains 12 residues. CDR3: CANSAYNSPLHF. CDR3 bases: TGTGCCAACAGCGCATACAATTCACCCCTCCACTTT.

Comment on this clonotype: Since no conserved phenylalanine or tryptophan closes the CDR3, a read error is the likely cause. The chain is built from TRBV11-2 and TRBJ1-1, with a tentative D call TRBD1 (6 bases). Germline V CDR1 and CDR2: SGHAT, FQNNGV. The CDR3 length is 15 residues. The CDR3 loop reads CASSLGGGMNTEAFY. The CDR3 nucleotides read TGTGCCAGCAGTTTAGGGGGTGGGATGAACACTGAAGCTTTCTAT.

Comment on this clonotype: A read error may produce the germline difference seen at one junction end. The chain links TRBV28 to TRBJ2-3, with TRBD2 identical over 8 bases. Germline V lookup: CDR1 MDHEN, CDR2 SYDVKM. CDR3 size: 17 residues. CDR3 sequence: CGSSPSWTSSLTDTQYF. CDR3 nucleotide sequence: TGTGGCAGCAGTCCCTCCTGGACTAGCAGTCTCACAGATACGCAGTATTTT.

The chain couples TRBV12-3 or TRBV12-4 to TRBJ1-1; TRBD1 matches 8 bases. The CDR3 totals 14 residues. CDR3 DNA sequence: TGTATCAGCAATCGAACAGGGGGGGGGACTGAAGCTTTCTTT. The encoded protein is CISNRTGGGTEAFF.

Remarks on this clonotype: This may be a read error, as it is one base from a much larger clone. The V and J genes are TRBV30 and TRBJ1-2; D remains unclear. The germline V gene encodes CDR1 GTSNPN and CDR2 SVGIG (reference sequence). CDR3 size: 13 residues. CDR3 sequence reads: CVWSVPENYGYTF. CDR3 coding DNA: TGTGTCTGGAGTGTGCCGGAAAACTATGGCTACACCTTC.

Comment on this clonotype: A much larger clone lies a single base off, so this may be a read error. This chain connects TRBV28 to TRBJ1-5; no definite D call. CDR1 and CDR2 (germline): MDHEN, SYDVKM. The CDR3 extends over 18 amino acids. CDR3 sequence reads: CASSPPGGATYSYQPQHF. The CDR3 region has the DNA TGTGCCAGCAGTCCCCCCGGAGGAGCCACCTATAGCTATCAGCCCCAGCATTTT.

On this clonotype itself: A much larger clone is a single base away; this may be a read error. The genes are TRBV7-9 and TRBJ1-1; D is possibly TRBD1 (6 bases). This CDR3 spans 13 amino acids. The V gene's germline CDR1 is SEHNR and CDR2 FQNEAQ (reference sequence). In DNA, the CDR3 is TGTGTCAGCAGCTTAGCGCAGGGGACTGAAGCTTTCTTT. The encoded protein is CVSSLAQGTEAFF.

The chain has TRBV4-1 and TRBJ2-3; no clear D. The CDR3 length is 17 residues. V gave up 0 bases and J gave up 4 bases, with 17 bases separating them. CDR1 and CDR2 (germline): MGHRA, YSYEKL. CDR3 protein: CASSQDSGVIRSDTQYF. The CDR3 DNA reads as TGCGCCAGCAGCCAAGATTCGGGCGTGATTAGGTCAGATACGCAGTATTTT.

As to this clonotype: A much larger clone lies one base from this, so it may be a read error. The V and J genes are TRBV28 and TRBJ2-1; D is perhaps TRBD2 (6 bases). The CDR3 length is 15 residues. Germline CDR1 and CDR2: MDHEN and SYDVKM. Here the CDR3 reads CGSSLGGGGYNEQFF. The CDR3 DNA reads TGTGGCAGCAGTTTGGGGGGAGGCGGCTACAATGAGCAGTTCTTC. Drawing the rest from reference TRBV28 and TRBJ2-1, the complete variable domain is DVKVTQSSRYLVKRTGEKVFLECVQDMDHENMFWYRQDPGLGLRLIYFSYDVKMKEKGDIPEGYSVSREKKERFSLILESASTNQTSMYLCGSSLGGGGYNEQFFGPGTRLTVL.

Of note for this clonotype: Without the conserved terminal phenylalanine or tryptophan, this CDR3 likely stems from a read error. The chain uses TRBV12-3 or TRBV12-4 and TRBJ2-7, with a weak D call TRBD1 (6 bases). This CDR3 is built from 14 residues. CDR3 sequence: CSSSHGDIPYEQYI. In DNA form, the CDR3 reads TGTTCCAGCAGCCACGGGGACATCCCCTACGAGCAGTACATC.

In the case of this clonotype: A much larger clone is a single base away; this may be a read error. V and J are TRBV7-9 and TRBJ2-5, with a tentative D call TRBD1 (6 bases). The CDR3 consists of 14 residues. Germline CDR1 and CDR2: SEHNR and FQNEAQ (reference sequence). The V and J ends lost 11 bases and 3 bases respectively, with 19 bases between them. In DNA, the CDR3 is TGTGCCCCCAGGGGTAGCCGCCGAAAAGAGACCCAGTACTTC. As protein: CAPRGSRRKETQYF.

Concerning this clonotype itself: One end of the junction varies from germline; a read error may be responsible. The rearrangement links TRBV11-3 to TRBJ2-7, with 9 bases lining up with TRBD2. This CDR3 has 15 residues. Per germline, CDR1 SGHNT and CDR2 YENEEA. The DNA for the CDR3 is TGTGCCAACAGCTTAGATGGTAGCGGGAGTTACGAGCAGTACTTC. It translates to CANSLDGSGSYEQYF.

J is TRBJ2-7 and V is TRBV29-1; D might be TRBD2 (5 bases). CDR1 and CDR2 from the germline V gene are SQVTM and ANQGSEA. The CDR3 has 12 residues. With 1 base removed from V and 5 bases from J, the gap between germline ends came to 9 bases. The DNA of the CDR3 is TGCAGCGTTGAAGGGACGGAGGACGAGCAGTACTTC. This sequence encodes CSVEGTEDEQYF.

As to this clonotype: This sequence may be a read error, since a much larger clone differs from it by one base. The V call is TRBV5-1, the J call TRBJ2-7; tentatively, D is TRBD1 (6 bases). From germline, CDR1 is SGHRS and CDR2 YFSETQ. CDR3 length equals 14 residues. The ends were cut back, 4 bases at V and 2 bases at J, with 13 bases in the middle. The CDR3 loop is CASSSTGYTYEQYF. DNA for the CDR3: TGCGCCAGCAGCAGTACAGGGTACACCTACGAGCAGTACTTC.